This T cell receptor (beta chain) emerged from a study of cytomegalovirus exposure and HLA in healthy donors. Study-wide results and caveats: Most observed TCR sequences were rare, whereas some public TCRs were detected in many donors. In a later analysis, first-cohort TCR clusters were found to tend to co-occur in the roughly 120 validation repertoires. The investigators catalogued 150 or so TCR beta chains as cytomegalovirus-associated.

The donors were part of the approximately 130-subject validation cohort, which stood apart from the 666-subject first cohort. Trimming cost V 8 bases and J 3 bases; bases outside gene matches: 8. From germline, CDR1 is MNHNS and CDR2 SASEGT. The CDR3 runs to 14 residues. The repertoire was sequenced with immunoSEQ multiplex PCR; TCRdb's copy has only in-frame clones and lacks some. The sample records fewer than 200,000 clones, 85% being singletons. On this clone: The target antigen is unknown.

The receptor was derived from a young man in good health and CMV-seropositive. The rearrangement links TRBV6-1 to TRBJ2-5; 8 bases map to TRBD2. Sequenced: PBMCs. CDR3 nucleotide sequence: TGTGCCAGCGGACGCGGTAGCGGGGAAGAGACCCAGTACTTC. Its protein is CASGRGSGEETQYF.